The 31 T cell receptor beta chains below come from one sample, sequenced in a study of T-cell memory formation after mild COVID-19. TCRdb re-derived calls from the 5' RACE reads in MiXCR, one entry per CDR3 protein. The table includes 150,000 to 200,000 distinct CDR3 sequences, 9.5% to 13% detected once. Sequenced sample: PBMCs or a T cell subset sorted from them (not recorded which). The origin of the receptors is a man aged 18 to 30 who had mild COVID-19 (a few samples of this study predate the infection). Cell type and time point are not known.

The V gene is TRBV5-1, the J gene TRBJ1-1, with D uncertain. Germline CDR1 SGHRS, CDR2 YFSETQ. Trimming removed 6 bases from V and 3 bases from J, with 12 bases in between. The CDR3 length is 13 residues. This CDR3 reads CASIGSGYTEAFF. The CDR3 DNA sequence: TGCGCCAGCATTGGAAGCGGGTACACTGAAGCTTTCTTT.

V is TRBV18 and J is TRBJ1-1; D is possibly TRBD1 (6 bases). This CDR3 is built from 14 residues. CDR1 and CDR2 (germline): KGHSH, LQKENI. Deletions cut 4 bases from V and 1 base from J, with 10 bases between. The CDR3 DNA reads as TGTGCCAGCTCACTTTCGGACAGGAACACTGAAGCTTTCTTT. Its protein product is CASSLSDRNTEAFF.

V gene TRBV5-1 combines with J gene TRBJ1-5; 8 nucleotides align to TRBD1. Germline CDR1 reads SGHRS; CDR2 reads YFSETQ. The CDR3 runs to 15 residues. After removal of 4 bases from V and 4 bases from J, the junction contained 7 bases not matched to a gene. The CDR3 spells CASSPGGGRNQPQHF. In nucleotides, the CDR3 is TGCGCCAGCAGCCCAGGGGGCGGGAGGAATCAGCCCCAGCATTTT. Drawing the rest from reference TRBV5-1 and TRBJ1-5, the complete variable domain is KAGVTQTPRYLIKTRGQQVTLSCSPISGHRSVSWYQQTPGQGLQFLFEYFSETQRNKGNFPGRFSGRQFSNSRSEMNVSTLELGDSALYLCASSPGGGRNQPQHFGDGTRLSIL.

This clonotype came up a few times. The chain couples TRBV6-2 or TRBV6-3 to TRBJ2-7, with 12 bases matching TRBD2. This CDR3 has 19 residues. Germline-derived CDR1 and CDR2 are MNHEY and SVGEGT. With V trimmed by 2 bases and J by 7 bases, 18 bases remained unmatched. The CDR3 spells CASSYQPLAGGHPSGEQYV. CDR3 DNA sequence: TGTGCCAGCAGTTACCAACCTCTAGCGGGGGGGCATCCTTCCGGAGAGCAGTACGTC.

This clonotype was recorded a few times. This chain connects TRBV24-1 to TRBJ2-4; D is uncertain. Deletions cut 2 bases from V and 6 bases from J, with 7 bases between. The CDR3 runs 13 residues. In germline, CDR1 is KGHDR, CDR2 SFDVKD. This chain's CDR3 is CATSDSYGNIQYF. DNA of the CDR3: TGTGCCACCAGTGATTCGTACGGAAACATTCAGTACTTC.

The chain recombines TRBV11-2 with TRBJ2-5; D uncertain. V lost 2 bases, J lost 1 base, and 11 bases lay in between. CDR1 and CDR2 (germline): SGHAT, FQNNGV. The CDR3 has 15 residues. The CDR3 loop reads CASSLSNWLQETQYF. CDR3 DNA sequence: TGTGCCAGCAGCTTATCGAATTGGCTCCAAGAGACCCAGTACTTC.

This clonotype came up a few times. The chain combines TRBV6-2 or TRBV6-3 with TRBJ2-5; D gene uncertain. V dropped 2 bases and J dropped 0 bases, with 10 bases sitting between them. The germline gives CDR1 MNHEY, CDR2 SVGEGT. The CDR3 has 15 amino acids. Here the CDR3 DNA reads TGTGCCAGCAGTTACGGGTTAGGGTACCAAGAGACCCAGTACTTC. Its protein product is CASSYGLGYQETQYF.

V usage is TRBV6-6 and J usage is TRBJ1-1, with D unclear. The length of the CDR3 is 13 residues. Trimming removed 5 bases from V and 0 bases from J, with 7 bases in between. From germline, CDR1 is MNHNY and CDR2 SVGAGI (reference sequence). CDR3 amino acids: CASSDNLNTEAFF. The CDR3 DNA sequence: TGTGCCAGCAGTGACAACTTGAACACTGAAGCTTTCTTT.

Only a few counts were recorded for this clonotype. V and J are TRBV2 and TRBJ2-7; TRBD1 matches at 8 bases. The CDR3 sequence is 14 residues long. Germline V gene sequence: CDR1 SNHLY, CDR2 FYNNEI. Unmatched junction bases numbered 7, after V lost 5 bases and J lost 4 bases. CDR3 residues: CASSRGQGQYEQYF. DNA of the CDR3: TGTGCCAGCAGTAGAGGACAGGGACAGTACGAGCAGTACTTC.

V is TRBV29-1 and J is TRBJ2-7; TRBD2 is a possible D gene (6 bases). In germline, CDR1 is SQVTM, CDR2 ANQGSEA. V was shortened by 7 bases and J by 0 bases, with 16 bases between the two germline ends. The length of the CDR3 is 14 residues. CDR3 loop: CSDPWGVSSYEQYV. The CDR3 bases are TGCAGCGACCCCTGGGGGGTGAGCTCCTACGAGCAGTACGTC.

The sample holds a few counts of this clonotype. The chain has TRBV6-6 and TRBJ1-4, with 7 bases aligning to TRBD1. This CDR3 spans 15 amino acids. With V trimmed by 5 bases and J by 8 bases, 11 bases remained unmatched. Germline V gives CDR1 MNHNY, CDR2 SVGAGI (reference sequence). The CDR3: CASSPQGVGTEKLFF. DNA of the CDR3: TGTGCCAGCAGTCCTCAGGGGGTAGGGACGGAAAAACTGTTTTTT.

V usage is TRBV7-2 and J usage is TRBJ2-2; D is uncertain. Germline CDR1 is SGHTA and CDR2 is FQGNSA. The ends were cut back, 0 bases at V and 5 bases at J, with 10 bases in the middle. The CDR3 runs to 15 residues. The CDR3 is CASSLAPGVTGELFF. Written as DNA, the CDR3 is TGTGCCAGCAGCTTAGCGCCGGGCGTAACCGGGGAGCTGTTTTTT.

There are a few counts of this clonotype. The chain joins TRBV4-2 to TRBJ2-1; D perhaps matches TRBD1 (6 bases). CDR1 and CDR2 from the germline V gene are LGHNA and YNFKEQ. Trimming removed 4 bases from V and 8 bases from J, with 21 bases in between. CDR3 size: 16 residues. The CDR3: CASSLSLGYGGDEQFF. The DNA for the CDR3 is TGTGCCAGCAGCCTTTCTTTGGGCTATGGGGGCGATGAGCAGTTCTTC.

There are a few counts of this clonotype. V usage is TRBV6-6 and J usage is TRBJ2-2; D is uncertain. Germline CDR1 MNHNY, CDR2 SVGAGI (reference sequence). The CDR3 is 14 residues long. V lost 0 bases and J 3 bases, leaving 5 bases between the germline ends. CDR3 coding DNA: TGTGCCAGCAGTTACTCCCCGGACACCGGGGAGCTGTTTTTT. Translated, it gives CASSYSPDTGELFF.

V gene TRBV4-1 combines with J gene TRBJ1-2; the D is unclear. Looked up from germline, CDR1 is MGHRA and CDR2 is YSYEKL. This CDR3 region has 14 residues. V was shortened by 0 bases and J by 2 bases, with 7 bases between the two germline ends. The CDR3 reads CASSQENGNYGYTF. CDR3 coding DNA: TGCGCCAGCAGCCAAGAGAACGGAAACTATGGCTACACCTTC.

The chain links TRBV18 to TRBJ2-3; D gene uncertain. CDR1 is KGHSH and CDR2 is LQKENI in the germline V gene. The CDR3 is 14 residues long. The V and J ends lost 6 bases and 1 base respectively, with 11 bases between them. CDR3 nucleotide sequence: TGTGCCAGCTCCCCCAGGCTCCGCACAGATACGCAGTATTTT. Its protein is CASSPRLRTDTQYF.

This clonotype was seen a few times. The V call is TRBV12-3 or TRBV12-4, the J call TRBJ1-1, with D possibly TRBD1 on 5 matching bases. Trimming took 2 bases from V and 3 from J, leaving 7 bases between them. The CDR3 runs to 13 residues. CDR3 in DNA: TGTGCCAGCAGTTTAATGGGGGACACTGAAGCTTTCTTT. Protein sequence: CASSLMGDTEAFF.

The gene calls are TRBV7-9 and TRBJ1-1; perhaps TRBD1 as D (6 bases). V was trimmed by 10 bases and J by 1 base, leaving 16 bases between them. Germline V gene lookup returns CDR1 SEHNR and CDR2 FQNEAQ (reference sequence). This CDR3 is 14 amino acids long. Here the CDR3 DNA reads TGTGCCAACCAGGACAGCGCAAAGAACACTGAAGCTTTCTTT. It yields the protein CANQDSAKNTEAFF.

The sample holds many counts of this clonotype. The CDR3 sequence: CATHRLAGGRTYEQYF. The DNA for the CDR3 is TGTGCCACCCACCGCCTAGCGGGGGGCCGGACCTACGAGCAGTACTTC. This chain uses TRBV27 with TRBJ2-7; 11 bases agree with TRBD2. The CDR3 loop spans 16 amino acids. Germline V CDR1 and CDR2: MNHEY, SMNVEV (reference sequence). J gave up 2 bases and V 10 bases, and 13 bases lay outside the gene matches.

This clonotype was observed a few times. The V gene is TRBV5-1, the J gene TRBJ1-1; tentative D call: TRBD1 (5 bases). Per germline, CDR1 SGHRS and CDR2 YFSETQ. V lost 4 bases, J lost 3 bases, and 13 bases lay in between. CDR3 length: 14 amino acids. CDR3 loop: CASSRQGLYTEAFF. The CDR3 nucleotides read TGCGCCAGCAGCCGTCAGGGTCTTTACACTGAAGCTTTCTTT.

This clonotype was seen a handful of times. This chain uses TRBV9 with TRBJ2-3; no reliable D call. CDR3 length equals 15 residues. Germline-derived CDR1 and CDR2 are SGDLS and YYNGEE. Trimming removed 0 bases from V and 4 bases from J, with 12 bases in between. As DNA, the CDR3 is TGTGCCAGCAGCGTAGTTGGGTCAGGATCAGATACGCAGTATTTT. This encodes CASSVVGSGSDTQYF.

CDR3 nucleotides: TGTGCCATTACAACCCGGGGGGGCCCCACAGATACGCAGTATTTT. Translated, it gives CAITTRGGPTDTQYF. The chain links TRBV10-3 to TRBJ2-3; TRBD2 agrees at 8 bases. This CDR3 spans 15 amino acids. After removal of 9 bases from V and 2 bases from J, the junction contained 10 bases not matched to a gene. CDR1 is ENHRY, CDR2 SYGVKD, per germline.

This CDR3 is CASVSGRDNSPLHF. The CDR3 nucleotides read TGCGCCAGCGTGTCCGGAAGAGATAATTCACCCCTCCACTTT. This sequence joins TRBV10-2 and TRBJ1-6; D call uncertain. The CDR3 consists of 14 residues. Germline V CDR1 and CDR2: WSHSY, SAAADI. The V and J ends lost 8 bases and 5 bases respectively, with 13 bases between them.

This chain links TRBV20-1 with TRBJ1-6, with 7 bases aligning to TRBD1. The germline gives CDR1 DFQATT, CDR2 SNEGSKA (reference sequence). The V segment lost 6 bases and the J segment 8 bases; nucleotides outside the gene matches: 1. The CDR3 has 11 residues. The CDR3 bases are TGCAGTGCCGGGACAGATTCACCCCTCCACTTT. It specifies CSAGTDSPLHF.

This clonotype came up a few times. This chain joins TRBV11-1 and TRBJ2-5, with 11 bases lining up with TRBD1. The CDR3 length is 14 residues. Germline V gene lookup returns CDR1 SGHAT and CDR2 FQDESV (reference sequence). With 8 bases clipped from V and 3 bases from J, the junction kept 5 bases outside the gene matches. DNA for the CDR3: TGTGCCAGCGTGAGGACAGGGGGCGAAGAGACCCAGTACTTC. This gives the protein CASVRTGGEETQYF.

This clonotype came up a few times. The J gene is TRBJ1-2, the V gene TRBV6-5; unclear D gene. The V end lost 0 bases, the J end lost 6 bases, and 20 bases lay between the germline ends. This CDR3 has 17 amino acids. The germline V gene has CDR1 MNHEY and CDR2 SVGAGI. This CDR3 reads CASSYSAAGSTGNGYTF. In DNA, the CDR3 is TGTGCCAGCAGTTACTCTGCTGCGGGCAGCACGGGGAATGGCTACACCTTC.

The chain carries TRBV3-1 and TRBJ2-5, with a tentative D call TRBD1 (6 bases). V dropped 1 base and J dropped 5 bases, with 8 bases sitting between them. CDR3 length: 13 residues. CDR1 LGHDT and CDR2 YNNKEL come from the germline V gene (reference sequence). The CDR3 DNA reads as TGTGCCAGCAGCCAAGCAGGGGTGGAGACCCAGTACTTC. This sequence encodes CASSQAGVETQYF.

This clonotype was seen a handful of times. The chain combines TRBV28 with TRBJ1-2; tentatively, D is TRBD1 (5 bases). Trimming took off 6 bases at V and 4 bases at J, with 12 bases between the two ends. Germline loops: CDR1 MDHEN, CDR2 SYDVKM. The CDR3 length is 13 residues. The CDR3 here is CASSPTGFYGYTF. CDR3 DNA: TGTGCCAGCAGCCCCACAGGATTCTATGGCTACACCTTC.

The rearrangement links TRBV9 to TRBJ2-1, with D perhaps TRBD2 (5 bases). The germline V and J ends were trimmed by 3 bases and 4 bases, with 17 bases remaining between them. Germline V gene lookup returns CDR1 SGDLS and CDR2 YYNGEE. This CDR3 has 16 residues. The CDR3 spells CASSGEPSGSYNEQFF. CDR3 coding DNA: TGTGCCAGCAGCGGAGAACCAAGCGGTAGTTACAATGAGCAGTTCTTC. Drawing the rest from reference TRBV9 and TRBJ2-1, the complete variable domain is DSGVTQTPKHLITATGQRVTLRCSPRSGDLSVYWYQQSLDQGLQFLIQYYNGEERAKGNILERFSAQQFPDLHSELNLSSLELGDSALYFCASSGEPSGSYNEQFFGPGTRLTVL.

The chain recombines TRBV29-1 with TRBJ1-1; D gene ambiguous. The CDR3 contains 14 residues. Germline V gene sequence: CDR1 SQVTM, CDR2 ANQGSEA. The V end lost 6 bases, the J end lost 5 bases, and 19 bases lay between the germline ends. CDR3 DNA: TGCAGCGTGGGGAAGGAGGGCGCCGGGACTGAAGCTTTCTTT. Its protein is CSVGKEGAGTEAFF.

This clonotype was seen only a few times. In nucleotides, the CDR3 is TGTGCCAGCAGGAGGGTCCTAGCGGGGGGGCCAGATACGCAGTATTTT. As protein: CASRRVLAGGPDTQYF. The V and J genes are TRBV2 and TRBJ2-3, with TRBD2 identical over 12 bases. Losses at the gene ends were 6 bases for V and 4 bases for J; bases not matched to a gene: 8. Germline lookup yields CDR1 SNHLY and CDR2 FYNNEI. CDR3 length: 16 amino acids. The whole variable domain, remainder taken from reference TRBV2 and TRBJ2-3, is EPEVTQTPSHQVTQMGQEVILRCVPISNHLYFYWYRQILGQKVEFLVSFYNNEISEKSEIFDDQFSVERPDGSNFTLKIRSTKLEDSAMYFCASRRVLAGGPDTQYFGPGTRLTVL.